This record concerns one TCR beta chain sequence. Sequencing used immunoSEQ multiplex PCR; TCRdb keeps in-frame clones, though not all of them. The sample contains around 49,000 clones, about 96% of which appear only once. The data were taken from a study of technical replicates of blood from several donors. CDR1 KGHSH and CDR2 LQKENI come from the germline V gene. The CDR3 is made up of 15 amino acids. The junction had 10 bases not matched to a gene; V was cut back by 6 bases and J by 4 bases. Sequencing used T cells isolated from PBMCs. This chain connects TRBV18 to TRBJ1-2; 8 bases agree with TRBD1. This receptor was identified in a human donor in good health. In DNA form, the CDR3 reads TGTGCCAGCTCCTTCGGCAGGGGGCAGACCTATGGCTACACCTTC. This encodes CASSFGRGQTYGYTF.